This passage covers 17 T cell receptor beta chains from one sample sequenced in a study of cytomegalovirus exposure and HLA in healthy donors. With 60 Vbeta and 13 Jbeta primers, the PCR was carried out. Using immunoSEQ multiplex PCR, the repertoire was profiled, and TCRdb retains in-frame clones only, with some absent. The table has around 120,000 clones, under 90% seen once. The sequenced sample was PBMCs. These receptors originate from a woman aged 40 to 55 in good health and CMV-seronegative.

V usage is TRBV9 and J usage is TRBJ1-2, with D perhaps TRBD1 (5 bases). The CDR3 loop spans 15 amino acids. Trimming pared 3 bases from V and 4 bases from J, leaving 16 bases between. Germline CDR1 and CDR2: SGDLS and YYNGEE. Here the CDR3 DNA reads TGTGCCAGCAGCGAGGGGCCCATGGGCACCTATGGCTACACCTTC. Translating it yields CASSEGPMGTYGYTF.

The gene calls are TRBV7-6 and TRBJ2-1; TRBD2 matches at 10 bases. Germline-derived CDR1 and CDR2 are SGHVS and FNYEAQ. V shed 2 bases, J shed 3 bases, and the junction held 1 base outside the gene matches. This CDR3 is built from 15 residues. The CDR3, as DNA: TGTGCCAGCAGCTTATCTAGCGGGAGCTACAATGAGCAGTTCTTC. Its protein product is CASSLSSGSYNEQFF.

V gene TRBV19 combines with J gene TRBJ2-1; the D gene is possibly TRBD2 (5 bases). This CDR3 spans 13 amino acids. The germline gives CDR1 LNHDA, CDR2 SQIVND (reference sequence). Deletions cut 7 bases from V and 7 bases from J, with 14 bases between. The DNA for the CDR3 is TGTGCCAGTACTAGCTTTAACTTGAATGAGCAGTTCTTC. It translates to CASTSFNLNEQFF.

The gene calls are TRBV19 and TRBJ2-7; tentatively, D is TRBD1 (6 bases). This CDR3 has 15 amino acids. Germline V CDR1 and CDR2: LNHDA, SQIVND (reference sequence). Trimming stripped 4 bases from V and 3 bases from J, with 16 bases between. The CDR3 loop is CASSKGVVALYEQYF. The DNA of the CDR3 is TGTGCCAGTAGTAAGGGGGTGGTGGCCCTCTACGAGCAGTACTTC.

J is TRBJ1-3 and V is TRBV7-5; the DNA was not compared with TRBD1, the D call given in the table. TRBV7-5 is noted as a pseudogene. The CDR3 consists of 16 residues. The CDR3, as DNA: TGTGCCAGAAGCCCCTTGGGCACTTTCTCTGGAAACACCATATATTTT. Encoded protein: CARSPLGTFSGNTIYF.

Comment on this clone: A read error may account for a junction end that differs from germline. The same CDR3 also results from other DNA sequences found in this sample. This sequence joins TRBV6-1 and TRBJ1-1, with D possibly matching TRBD1 (6 bases). Germline CDR1 reads MNHNS; CDR2 reads SASEGT. The CDR3 length is 12 residues. The CDR3 spells CASSGGGPEAFF. The CDR3 nucleotides read TGTGCCAGCAGTGGGGGGGGCCCTGAAGCTTTCTTC.

The chain carries TRBV9 and TRBJ1-1; 7 nucleotides match TRBD1. The length of the CDR3 is 14 residues. V gave up 4 bases and J gave up 1 base; unmatched junction bases: 4. CDR1 is SGDLS and CDR2 is YYNGEE in the germline V gene. CDR3 DNA: TGTGCCAGCAGCCCTTACAGGGGGAACACTGAAGCTTTCTTT. Protein: CASSPYRGNTEAFF.

The V and J genes are TRBV2 and TRBJ2-7, with 9 bases aligning to TRBD1. The J segment lost 7 bases and the V segment lost 7 bases, leaving 11 bases of the junction unmatched. The CDR3 spans 14 residues. Germline lookup yields CDR1 SNHLY and CDR2 FYNNEI. CDR3 sequence (DNA): TGTGCCAGCACCGCAGAGGGGACAGGGATGGAGCAGTACTTC. Translated: CASTAEGTGMEQYF.

The V and J genes are TRBV6-6 and TRBJ2-7; weak D call: TRBD2 (6 bases). The CDR3 covers 13 residues. The germline CDR1 and CDR2 sequences are MNHNY and SVGAGI (reference sequence). V lost 6 bases, J lost 3 bases, and 12 bases lay in between. This chain's CDR3 is CASRTGVGYEQYF. In nucleotides, the CDR3 is TGTGCCAGCAGGACGGGGGTGGGCTACGAGCAGTACTTC.

The chain is built from TRBV4-2 and TRBJ2-3, with D maybe TRBD2 (6 bases). This CDR3 has 17 amino acids. The ends were cut back, 0 bases at V and 5 bases at J, with 18 bases in the middle. The V gene's germline CDR1 is LGHNA and CDR2 YNFKEQ. The CDR3 loop reads CASSQDLLAARLDTQYF. CDR3 bases: TGTGCCAGCAGCCAAGACCTCTTAGCGGCCCGGTTAGATACGCAGTATTTT.

This rearrangement joins TRBV4-3 to TRBJ2-1; tentatively, D is TRBD1 (5 bases). V lost 1 base and J lost 4, with 8 bases in between. Per germline, CDR1 LGHNA and CDR2 YSLEER. This CDR3 has 14 amino acids. In DNA, the CDR3 is TGCGCCAGCAGCCAAGGGGGCCGGTACAATGAGCAGTTCTTC. Translating it yields CASSQGGRYNEQFF.

This chain connects TRBV5-5 to TRBJ1-5; 9 bases match TRBD1. Unmatched junction bases numbered 4, after V lost 3 bases and J lost 3 bases. The CDR3 has 15 amino acids. CDR1 SGHKS and CDR2 YYEKEE come from the germline V gene (reference sequence). CDR3 sequence (DNA): TGTGCCAGCAGCTCGGGACAGGGTACCAATCAGCCCCAGCATTTT. It translates to CASSSGQGTNQPQHF.

This rearrangement joins TRBV4-1 to TRBJ2-5, with a possible D match to TRBD1 (6 bases). The J call could be wrong; TRBJ2-7 is a better fit for the DNA end. The germline V gene has CDR1 MGHRA and CDR2 YSYEKL. The length of the CDR3 is 14 residues. The chain's CDR3 is CASSQYRASYEQYF. DNA of the CDR3: TGCGCCAGCAGCCAATACAGGGCCTCCTACGAGCAGTACTTC.

This clone has a handful of counts. The gene calls are TRBV5-1 and TRBJ2-1; 7 positions match TRBD2. With V trimmed by 0 bases and J by 2 bases, 8 bases remained unmatched. CDR1 is SGHRS and CDR2 is YFSETQ in the germline V gene. This CDR3 contains 17 residues. The CDR3: CASSLALAGVPYNEQFF. In DNA form, the CDR3 reads TGCGCCAGCAGCTTGGCTCTCGCGGGAGTTCCCTACAATGAGCAGTTCTTC.

The sample holds a few counts of this clone. The chain links TRBV4-2 to TRBJ2-5, with 8 bases aligning to TRBD1. CDR1 and CDR2 (germline): LGHNA, YNFKEQ. Trimming took 4 bases from V and 1 from J; bases not matched to a gene: 8. The CDR3 extends over 16 amino acids. The CDR3 coding sequence is TGTGCCAGCAGCCCGTCCGGGGGACAGGTCCAAGAGACCCAGTACTTC. Translation gives CASSPSGGQVQETQYF.

This clone has a handful of counts. V usage is TRBV10-1 and J usage is TRBJ1-4, with 8 bases matching TRBD1. Germline-derived CDR1 and CDR2 are WNHNN and SYGVQD (reference sequence). J gave up 5 bases and V 3 bases, and 5 bases lay outside the gene matches. The CDR3 has 15 amino acids. The DNA for the CDR3 is TGCGCCAGCAGTGACCCGGACAGGGTCAATGAAAAACTGTTTTTT. This translates into CASSDPDRVNEKLFF.

The chain combines TRBV7-9 with TRBJ2-5, with D unresolved. The J call is doubtful: the DNA matches TRBJ2-7 better. This CDR3 is built from 12 residues. Looked up from germline, CDR1 is SEHNR and CDR2 is FQNEAQ (reference sequence). This chain's CDR3 is CASSARNYEQYF. The CDR3 nucleotides are TGTGCCAGCAGCGCCAGAAACTACGAGCAGTACTTC.